The 24 T cell receptor beta chains reported below all come from one sample, sequenced in a study of cytomegalovirus exposure and HLA in healthy donors. The PCR ran on 60 Vbeta and 13 Jbeta primers. The repertoire was sequenced with immunoSEQ multiplex PCR; TCRdb's copy has only in-frame clones and lacks some. The table has around 150,000 clones, around three quarters seen once; the top ten hold approximately 3%. The sample comprised PBMCs. The receptors were sampled from a male donor in good health and CMV-seronegative.

The chain has TRBV28 and TRBJ1-2; 10 bases are a match to TRBD1. This CDR3 contains 15 residues. Germline-derived CDR1 and CDR2 are MDHEN and SYDVKM. V shed 5 bases and J 2 bases; nucleotides not matched to a gene: 5. CDR3 region: CASSLGQGVNYGYTF. CDR3 sequence (DNA): TGTGCCAGCAGTCTAGGACAGGGGGTGAACTATGGCTACACCTTC.

This clone was found once. V gene TRBV18 combines with J gene TRBJ1-5, with TRBD1 matching over 7 bases. V was pared by 1 base and J by 5 bases, with 5 bases of the junction left unmatched. The germline V gene has CDR1 KGHSH and CDR2 LQKENI. CDR3 length: 15 residues. Here the CDR3 reads CASSPLGRGDQPQHF. The CDR3, as DNA: TGTGCCAGCTCACCACTGGGCAGGGGGGATCAGCCCCAGCATTTT.

The rearrangement joins TRBV2 to TRBJ1-3, with a possible D match to TRBD1 (5 bases). Trimming shortened V by 8 bases and J by 4 bases, and 18 bases separated the two germline ends. Germline assignment: CDR1 SNHLY and CDR2 FYNNEI. The CDR3 contains 15 residues. The CDR3 coding sequence is TGTGCCAGCGAGGCGGGGGGGAATGCCGGAAACACCATATATTTT. It is translated as CASEAGGNAGNTIYF. Complete variable domain (other parts from reference TRBV2 and TRBJ1-3): EPEVTQTPSHQVTQMGQEVILRCVPISNHLYFYWYRQILGQKVEFLVSFYNNEISEKSEIFDDQFSVERPDGSNFTLKIRSTKLEDSAMYFCASEAGGNAGNTIYFGEGSWLTVV.

The chain couples TRBV18 to TRBJ2-3; TRBD1 is a possible D gene (5 bases). V was clipped by 1 base and J by 6 bases, with 14 bases between them. CDR1 and CDR2 (germline): KGHSH, LQKENI. The CDR3 consists of 15 residues. The CDR3 coding sequence is TGTGCCAGCTCACCACAGACGCCCTCAGGGGATACGCAGTATTTT. Residues: CASSPQTPSGDTQYF.

The chain carries TRBV29-1 and TRBJ1-2; a weak D match, TRBD1 (5 bases). CDR1 is SQVTM, CDR2 ANQGSEA, per germline. Trimming removed 8 bases from V and 6 bases from J, with 19 bases in between. The CDR3 sequence is 13 residues long. The DNA of the CDR3 is TGCAGCCTCGGGAGGGGCCCACGGGATGGCTACACCTTC. Translated: CSLGRGPRDGYTF.

The chain has TRBV9 and TRBJ2-7, with 7 bases matching TRBD1. The CDR3 consists of 17 residues. The germline V gene encodes CDR1 SGDLS and CDR2 YYNGEE. J was trimmed by 6 bases and V by 0 bases; bases with no gene match: 15. CDR3 DNA: TGTGCCAGCAGCGTAGACATGGGACAGCGTGGGGTCGGCGAGCAGTACTTC. Its protein product is CASSVDMGQRGVGEQYF.

The chain combines TRBV27 with TRBJ2-7, with 11 bases lining up with TRBD1. Germline CDR1 and CDR2: MNHEY and SMNVEV (reference sequence). Trimming removed 2 bases from V and 7 bases from J; junction bases left unmatched: 7. The CDR3 length is 15 residues. CDR3 bases: TGTGCCAGCAGTTTAATTGGACAGGGGGCCGGGGAGCAGTACTTC. It is translated as CASSLIGQGAGEQYF.

This clone was seen only once. Additional DNA sequences in this sample encode the identical CDR3. V is TRBV19 and J is TRBJ1-5; no reliable D call. V lost 3 bases and J 4 bases, leaving 13 bases between the germline ends. Germline V lookup: CDR1 LNHDA, CDR2 SQIVND (reference sequence). The CDR3 extends over 15 amino acids. Written as DNA, the CDR3 is TGTGCCAGTAGTATTGGTGGGAGAGGGAATCAGCCCCAGCATTTT. Translated: CASSIGGRGNQPQHF.

The genes are TRBV18 and TRBJ1-2; 12 nucleotides match TRBD1. The V segment lost 3 bases and the J segment 4 bases; nucleotides outside the gene matches: 0. This CDR3 is 14 amino acids long. The V gene's germline CDR1 is KGHSH and CDR2 LQKENI. CDR3 sequence reads: CASSPGQGAYGYTF. The CDR3 coding sequence is TGTGCCAGCTCACCGGGACAGGGGGCCTATGGCTACACCTTC.

This clone was detected a few times. The chain employs TRBV28 and TRBJ1-2; TRBD1 aligns across 9 bases. The germline V gene has CDR1 MDHEN and CDR2 SYDVKM. V dropped 6 bases and J dropped 4; count of bases not matched to a gene: 9. This CDR3 contains 15 residues. This CDR3 reads CASSLPDRGTYGYTF. For the CDR3, the DNA is TGTGCCAGCAGCTTACCTGACAGGGGGACCTATGGCTACACCTTC.

This clone was detected only once. Distinct nucleotide sequences in the sample also encode this CDR3. The rearrangement joins TRBV10-3 to TRBJ1-5; D unresolved. Trimming removed 4 bases at V and 3 bases at J, with 7 bases between. Germline V gives CDR1 ENHRY, CDR2 SYGVKD. The CDR3 has 13 amino acids. CDR3 region: CAISVAVNQPQHF. CDR3 sequence (DNA): TGTGCCATCAGTGTTGCAGTCAATCAGCCCCAGCATTTT.

The chain carries TRBV30 and TRBJ2-7, with TRBD2 matching 7 bases. The germline gives CDR1 GTSNPN, CDR2 SVGIG (reference sequence). The CDR3 covers 11 residues. Trimming removed 7 bases from V and 4 bases from J; junction bases left unmatched: 4. The CDR3, as DNA: TGTGCCTCTAGCGGATGGTACGAGCAGTACTTC. Protein sequence: CASSGWYEQYF.

This chain links TRBV7-2 with TRBJ1-2, with D unresolved. This CDR3 has 13 amino acids. The germline CDR1 and CDR2 sequences are SGHTA and FQGNSA. V dropped 1 base and J dropped 2 bases, with 5 bases sitting between them. The CDR3 reads CASSLDVNYGYTF. Here the CDR3 DNA reads TGTGCCAGCAGCTTAGATGTAAACTATGGCTACACCTTC.

This clone was detected only a few times. V and J are TRBV19 and TRBJ2-2; D unresolved. Trimming stripped 3 bases from V and 8 bases from J, with 4 bases between. Germline V lookup: CDR1 LNHDA, CDR2 SQIVND (reference sequence). There are 11 residues in the CDR3. The CDR3 here is CASSIMGELFF. In DNA, the CDR3 is TGTGCCAGTAGTATTATGGGGGAGCTGTTTTTT. The full variable domain, completed using reference TRBV19 and TRBJ2-2, is DGGITQSPKYLFRKEGQNVTLSCEQNLNHDAMYWYRQDPGQGLRLIYYSQIVNDFQKGDIAEGYSVSREKKESFPLTVTSAQKNPTAFYLCASSIMGELFFGEGSRLTVL.

This clone was observed a single time. This chain connects TRBV29-1 to TRBJ2-3; the match to TRBD2 covers 13 bases. The CDR3 length is 16 residues. Germline V CDR1 and CDR2: SQVTM, ANQGSEA. V gave up 5 bases and J gave up 4 bases; unmatched junction bases: 9. The CDR3, as DNA: TGCAGCGTTCGACTAGCGGGGGGTCCCATTGCAGATACGCAGTATTTT. This encodes CSVRLAGGPIADTQYF.

The chain combines TRBV29-1 with TRBJ1-1; the D is unclear. Trimming removed 1 base from V and 3 bases from J, with 21 bases in between. CDR3 length: 17 residues. Germline V gene lookup returns CDR1 SQVTM and CDR2 ANQGSEA. The CDR3 region is CSVEGVTPFREDTEAFF. In DNA form, the CDR3 reads TGCAGCGTTGAAGGGGTGACACCTTTCCGGGAGGACACTGAAGCTTTCTTT. The full variable domain, completed using reference TRBV29-1 and TRBJ1-1, is SAVISQKPSRDICQRGTSLTIQCQVDSQVTMMFWYRQQPGQSLTLIATANQGSEATYESGFVIDKFPISRPNLTFSTLTVSNMSPEDSSIYLCSVEGVTPFREDTEAFFGQGTRLTVV.

The table lists this clone with a count of one. V gene TRBV19 combines with J gene TRBJ1-1; D unclear. The CDR3 has 14 residues. Trimming removed 5 bases at V and 1 base at J, with 11 bases between. CDR1 and CDR2 (germline): LNHDA, SQIVND (reference sequence). The CDR3 bases are TGTGCCAGTAGTCTCTTCGAGTGGAACACTGAAGCTTTCTTT. Translation gives CASSLFEWNTEAFF. The whole variable domain, remainder taken from reference TRBV19 and TRBJ1-1, is DGGITQSPKYLFRKEGQNVTLSCEQNLNHDAMYWYRQDPGQGLRLIYYSQIVNDFQKGDIAEGYSVSREKKESFPLTVTSAQKNPTAFYLCASSLFEWNTEAFFGQGTRLTVV.

The V and J genes are TRBV28 and TRBJ1-2, with 8 bases identical to TRBD1. The CDR3 runs 15 residues. Unmatched junction bases numbered 9, after V lost 8 bases and J lost 1 base. Germline CDR1 MDHEN, CDR2 SYDVKM. This CDR3 reads CASEQGGRLNYGYTF. The CDR3 nucleotides read TGTGCCAGCGAACAGGGGGGCCGGCTTAACTATGGCTACACCTTC.

This clone was recorded only once. The V gene is TRBV6-6, the J gene TRBJ2-1; tentative D call: TRBD2 (6 bases). This CDR3 is 14 amino acids long. Deletions cut 5 bases from V and 10 bases from J, with 18 bases between. In germline, CDR1 is MNHNY, CDR2 SVGAGI (reference sequence). CDR3 sequence: CASSPRGSSGEQFF. The CDR3 DNA is TGTGCCAGCAGTCCCCGGGGGAGCTCGGGGGAGCAGTTCTTC.

V and J are TRBV5-1 and TRBJ2-5; D unresolved. There are 13 residues in the CDR3. Germline V gives CDR1 SGHRS, CDR2 YFSETQ. V was pared by 4 bases and J by 2 bases, with 9 bases between. The CDR3 loop is CASSILIQETQYF. CDR3 in DNA: TGCGCCAGCAGCATATTAATACAAGAGACCCAGTACTTC. Filled out from reference TRBV5-1 and TRBJ2-5, the complete variable domain reads KAGVTQTPRYLIKTRGQQVTLSCSPISGHRSVSWYQQTPGQGLQFLFEYFSETQRNKGNFPGRFSGRQFSNSRSEMNVSTLELGDSALYLCASSILIQETQYFGPGTRLLVL.

The rearrangement joins TRBV15 to TRBJ1-2, with D uncertain. V lost 2 bases and J lost 2, with 3 bases in between. CDR3 length: 12 residues. Germline V CDR1 and CDR2: LNHNV, YYDKDF (reference sequence). The CDR3 loop is CATSRQNYGYTF. DNA of the CDR3: TGTGCCACCAGCAGACAAAACTATGGCTACACCTTC.

The V gene is TRBV4-1, the J gene TRBJ2-7, with TRBD2 matching over 7 bases. V was clipped by 0 bases and J by 3 bases; unmatched bases: 8. Germline V CDR1 and CDR2: MGHRA, YSYEKL. This CDR3 region has 16 residues. The CDR3 loop is CASSQDSASGIYEQYF. The CDR3 DNA follows: TGCGCCAGCAGCCAAGATTCGGCTAGCGGAATCTACGAGCAGTACTTC.

V and J are TRBV19 and TRBJ1-2; 9 nucleotides agree with TRBD1. CDR3 length equals 16 residues. Losses at the gene ends were 3 bases for V and 3 bases for J; bases not matched to a gene: 8. Germline lookup yields CDR1 LNHDA and CDR2 SQIVND (reference sequence). The CDR3 reads CASSMRGTGRDYGYTF. The CDR3 bases are TGTGCCAGTAGTATGCGTGGGACAGGGCGCGACTATGGCTACACCTTC.

This clone appeared once. The rearrangement joins TRBV6-1 to TRBJ2-5, with D possibly matching TRBD1 (6 bases). Gene TRBJ2-7 matches the end of the DNA better, so the J call may be wrong. CDR1 and CDR2 from the germline V gene are MNHNS and SASEGT. The CDR3 has 13 amino acids. The CDR3 region has the DNA TGTGCCAGCAGTGGGACAGTCCAGTACGAGCAGTACTTC. This translates into CASSGTVQYEQYF.